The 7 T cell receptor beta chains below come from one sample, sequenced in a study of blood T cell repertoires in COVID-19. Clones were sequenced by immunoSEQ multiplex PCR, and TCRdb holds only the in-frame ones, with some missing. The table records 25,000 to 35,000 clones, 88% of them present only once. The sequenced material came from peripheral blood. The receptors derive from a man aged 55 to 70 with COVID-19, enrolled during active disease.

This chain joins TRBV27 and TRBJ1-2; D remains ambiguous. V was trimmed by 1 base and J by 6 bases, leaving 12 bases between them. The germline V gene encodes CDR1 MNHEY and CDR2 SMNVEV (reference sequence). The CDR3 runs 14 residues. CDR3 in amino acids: CASSLFPGVHGYTF. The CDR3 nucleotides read TGTGCCAGCAGTTTATTCCCCGGGGTCCATGGCTACACCTTC.

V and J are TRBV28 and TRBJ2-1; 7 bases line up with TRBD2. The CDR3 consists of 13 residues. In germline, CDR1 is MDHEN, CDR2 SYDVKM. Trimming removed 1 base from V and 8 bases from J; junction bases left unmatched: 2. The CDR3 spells CASSLSRGDEQFF. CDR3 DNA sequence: TGTGCCAGCAGTTTATCTCGGGGGGATGAGCAGTTCTTC.

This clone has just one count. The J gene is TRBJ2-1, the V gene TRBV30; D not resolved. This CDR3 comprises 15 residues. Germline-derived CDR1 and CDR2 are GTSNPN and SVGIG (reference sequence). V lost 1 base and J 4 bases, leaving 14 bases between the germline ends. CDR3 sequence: CAWSEEKLVYNEQFF. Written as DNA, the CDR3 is TGTGCCTGGAGTGAAGAGAAACTGGTTTACAATGAGCAGTTCTTC.

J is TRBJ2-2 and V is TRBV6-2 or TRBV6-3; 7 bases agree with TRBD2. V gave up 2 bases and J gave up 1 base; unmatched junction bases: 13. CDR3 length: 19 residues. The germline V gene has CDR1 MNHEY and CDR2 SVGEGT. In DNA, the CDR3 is TGTGCCAGCAGTTACGGATTGTTTGGCGGGAGCCTGAACACCGGGGAGCTGTTTTTT. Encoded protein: CASSYGLFGGSLNTGELFF.

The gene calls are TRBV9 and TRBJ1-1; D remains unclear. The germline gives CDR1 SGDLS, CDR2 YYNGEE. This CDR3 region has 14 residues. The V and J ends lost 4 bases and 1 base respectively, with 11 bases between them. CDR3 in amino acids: CASSPSVANTEAFF. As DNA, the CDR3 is TGTGCCAGCAGCCCCTCCGTAGCGAACACTGAAGCTTTCTTT.

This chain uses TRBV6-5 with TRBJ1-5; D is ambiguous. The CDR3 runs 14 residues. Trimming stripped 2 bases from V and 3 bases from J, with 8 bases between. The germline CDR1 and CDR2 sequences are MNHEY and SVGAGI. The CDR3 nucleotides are TGTGCCAGCAGTTACGGGCATATCAATCAGCCCCAGCATTTT. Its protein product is CASSYGHINQPQHF.

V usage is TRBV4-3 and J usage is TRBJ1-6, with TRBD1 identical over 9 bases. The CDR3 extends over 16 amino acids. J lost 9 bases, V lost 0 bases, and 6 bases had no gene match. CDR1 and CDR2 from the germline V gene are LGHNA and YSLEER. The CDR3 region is CASSQDWGTGSSPLHF. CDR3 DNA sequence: TGCGCCAGCAGCCAAGATTGGGGGACAGGGAGTTCACCCCTCCACTTT.